A single sample is the source of the 10 T cell receptor beta chains below, sequenced in a study of T cell responses to AZD1222 COVID-19 vaccine. Sequencing was performed with immunoSEQ multiplex PCR; in TCRdb, only in-frame clones are kept and a portion is missing. The data contain just under 55,000 clones, roughly 90% of them singletons. Sequencing used peripheral blood, obtained on day 0 of AZD1222 vaccination. The receptors originated from an adult in good health.

This chain connects TRBV18 to TRBJ2-1; 10 positions agree with TRBD2. The CDR3 has 16 amino acids. Germline CDR1 and CDR2: KGHSH and LQKENI. V shed 1 base, J shed 0 bases, and the junction held 0 bases outside the gene matches. The CDR3 DNA follows: TGTGCCAGCTCACCACTAGCGGGAGGCTCCTACAATGAGCAGTTCTTC. It codes for CASSPLAGGSYNEQFF.

The chain recombines TRBV18 with TRBJ2-3, with a possible D match to TRBD1 (6 bases). The CDR3 extends over 14 amino acids. The V end lost 3 bases, the J end lost 4 bases, and 11 bases lay between the germline ends. Germline loops: CDR1 KGHSH, CDR2 LQKENI. As DNA, the CDR3 is TGTGCCAGCTCACCCATACAGGGTCCAGATACGCAGTATTTT. It is translated as CASSPIQGPDTQYF.

The chain combines TRBV27 with TRBJ1-2; no clear D gene. The length of the CDR3 is 15 residues. V lost 0 bases, J lost 0 bases, and 8 bases lay in between. Germline V gene data show CDR1 as MNHEY and CDR2 as SMNVEV (reference sequence). CDR3: CASSLSAGANYGYTF. In DNA form, the CDR3 reads TGTGCCAGCAGTTTATCGGCCGGGGCTAACTATGGCTACACCTTC.

A single count supports this clone. The chain links TRBV25-1 to TRBJ1-2, with no clear D. V was shortened by 3 bases and J by 0 bases, with 14 bases between the two germline ends. The germline gives CDR1 MGHDK, CDR2 SYGVNS. The CDR3 runs 16 residues. CDR3 in DNA: TGTGCCAGCAGTGATCTCGGTAACGGGGCTAACTATGGCTACACCTTC. Its protein is CASSDLGNGANYGYTF.

The J gene is TRBJ2-5, the V gene TRBV5-1; tentative D call: TRBD1 (5 bases). This CDR3 contains 14 residues. Germline V gene sequence: CDR1 SGHRS, CDR2 YFSETQ. Between the trimmed V and J ends, which lost 2 bases and 5 bases, there was a span of 13 bases. For the CDR3, the DNA is TGCGCCAGCAGCTTCGAAGGGGTCCGGGAGACCCAGTACTTC. Amino acid sequence: CASSFEGVRETQYF.

V usage is TRBV6-5 and J usage is TRBJ2-7, with 8 nucleotides matching TRBD2. Germline trimming cut 8 bases from V and 4 bases from J; bases unmatched to any gene: 7. The CDR3 length is 13 residues. Germline V gives CDR1 MNHEY, CDR2 SVGAGI. The DNA for the CDR3 is TGTGCCAGCCTAAGGACTAGCCCATACGAGCAGTACTTC. Its protein product is CASLRTSPYEQYF.

CDR3 protein: CASSLASGLAGGFYEQYF. In nucleotides, the CDR3 is TGTGCCAGCAGCTTAGCCTCGGGACTAGCGGGAGGCTTCTACGAGCAGTACTTC. This chain links TRBV7-2 with TRBJ2-7; 15 nucleotides agree with TRBD2. V was clipped by 0 bases and J by 3 bases; unmatched bases: 6. The CDR3 runs 18 residues. Germline V gene data show CDR1 as SGHTA and CDR2 as FQGNSA. Filled out from reference TRBV7-2 and TRBJ2-7, the complete variable domain reads GAGVSQSPSNKVTEKGKDVELRCDPISGHTALYWYRQSLGQGLEFLIYFQGNSAPDKSGLPSDRFSAERTGGSVSTLTIQRTQQEDSAVYLCASSLASGLAGGFYEQYFGPGTRLTVT.

The chain joins TRBV7-2 to TRBJ2-2; D gene uncertain. Deletions cut 2 bases from V and 3 bases from J, with 7 bases between. CDR3 length equals 14 residues. Germline CDR1 and CDR2: SGHTA and FQGNSA. The CDR3 region is CASSLFPYTGELFF. The CDR3 nucleotides read TGTGCCAGCAGCTTATTTCCATACACCGGGGAGCTGTTTTTT.

The genes are TRBV19 and TRBJ2-1; 13 positions match TRBD2. V shed 5 bases and J 1 base; nucleotides not matched to a gene: 5. Germline assignment: CDR1 LNHDA and CDR2 SQIVND (reference sequence). The CDR3 spans 17 residues. The CDR3 coding sequence is TGTGCCAGTAGTGGACTAGCGGGAGTGAATTCCTACAATGAGCAGTTCTTC. This encodes CASSGLAGVNSYNEQFF.

This chain connects TRBV19 to TRBJ1-2; the D is unclear. From germline, CDR1 is LNHDA and CDR2 SQIVND (reference sequence). This CDR3 comprises 15 residues. V gave up 1 base and J gave up 5 bases, with 14 bases separating them. CDR3 coding DNA: TGTGCCAGTAGTATAGTTGGCAGCTCTCCTTATGGCTACACCTTC. It encodes CASSIVGSSPYGYTF.